The subject of this entry is one T cell receptor beta chain. The antigen remains unidentified. The sample comes from a study of T cell repertoires in cytomegalovirus infection. Whole-study context: CMV infection plus the matching HLA type was flagged by public TCR beta signatures. Study results and caveats: Cumulative frequency (of public TCR beta family members) identified carriers of CMV plus the relevant HLA. HLA-C-restricted CMV clonotypes gave the most frequent clonotype in two of eight donors.

The CDR3 spans 17 residues. Germline V gene sequence: CDR1 LNHDA, CDR2 SQIVND (reference sequence). V was pared by 0 bases and J by 4 bases, with 18 bases between. Via MiXCR, TCRdb re-called the reads, giving one row per CDR3 protein. The sample includes about a million distinct CDR3 sequences, approximately 31% of them seen just once. The sample in question was cultured CD8+ T cells from PBMCs, obtained from culture after CMV antigen stimulation. This chain connects TRBV19 to TRBJ1-1, with D possibly being TRBD1 (6 bases). This TCR derives from a human donor in good health (CMV status not recorded). Some clones in this sample may be carry-over from other donors' samples. The chain's CDR3 is CASSIDSTRTGFTEAFF. CDR3 nucleotide sequence: TGTGCCAGTAGTATAGATTCGACACGTACAGGGTTCACTGAAGCTTTCTTT.